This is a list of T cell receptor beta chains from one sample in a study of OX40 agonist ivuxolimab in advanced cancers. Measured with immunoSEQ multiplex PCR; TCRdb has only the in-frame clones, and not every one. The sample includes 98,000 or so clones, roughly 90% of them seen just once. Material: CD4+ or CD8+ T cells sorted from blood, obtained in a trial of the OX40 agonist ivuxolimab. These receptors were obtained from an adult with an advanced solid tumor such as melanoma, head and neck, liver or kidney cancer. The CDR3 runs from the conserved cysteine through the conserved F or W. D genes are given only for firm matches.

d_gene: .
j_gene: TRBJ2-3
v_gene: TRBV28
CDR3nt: TGTGCCAGCCACGATACAGGAACAGATACGCAGTATTTT
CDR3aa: CASHDTGTDTQYF

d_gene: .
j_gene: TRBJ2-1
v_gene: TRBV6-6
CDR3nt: TGTGCCAGCAGTGGTATCGGCAATGAGCAGTTCTTC
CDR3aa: CASSGIGNEQFF

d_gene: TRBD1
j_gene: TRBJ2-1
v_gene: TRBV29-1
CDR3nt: TGCAGCGGTGCGACAGGGACGGGTGAGCAGTTCTTC
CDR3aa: CSGATGTGEQFF

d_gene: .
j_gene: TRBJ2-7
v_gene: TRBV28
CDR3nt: TGTGCCAGCAGTACTCAGATGAGCTCCTACGAGCAGTACTTC
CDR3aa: CASSTQMSSYEQYF

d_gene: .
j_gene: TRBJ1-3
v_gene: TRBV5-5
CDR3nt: TGTGCCAGCAGCTTGGCAGGGGTCACCTCTGGAAACACCATATATTTT
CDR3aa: CASSLAGVTSGNTIYF

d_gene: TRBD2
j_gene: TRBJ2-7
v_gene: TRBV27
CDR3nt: TGTGCCAGCAGTTTCATCGCGGGAGGAGGATCCGAGCAGTACTTC
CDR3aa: CASSFIAGGGSEQYF

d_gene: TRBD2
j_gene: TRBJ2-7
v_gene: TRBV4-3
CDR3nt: TGCGCCAGCAGCCAAGTGAGCGCGGGAGGGCCCGAGCAGTACTTC
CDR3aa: CASSQVSAGGPEQYF

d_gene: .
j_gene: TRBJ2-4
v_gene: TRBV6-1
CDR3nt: TGTGCCAGCAGTGCACAGGGACTAGCCAAAAACATTCAGTACTTC
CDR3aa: CASSAQGLAKNIQYF

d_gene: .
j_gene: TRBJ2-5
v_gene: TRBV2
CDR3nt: TGTGCCAGCAGCTCGGGACTCGGGGAGACCCAGTACTTC
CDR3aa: CASSSGLGETQYF

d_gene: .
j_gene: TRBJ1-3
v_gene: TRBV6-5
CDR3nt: TGTGCCAGCAGTTACTCGATACAGAACTCTGGAAACACCATATATTTT
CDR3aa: CASSYSIQNSGNTIYF

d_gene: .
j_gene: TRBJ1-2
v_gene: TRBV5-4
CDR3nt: TGTGCCAGCAGGGCTCTTGGGGCCGGCTATGGCTACACCTTC
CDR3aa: CASRALGAGYGYTF